The next 18 T cell receptor beta chains were all read from a single sample in a study of cytomegalovirus exposure and HLA in healthy donors. Both 60 Vbeta primers and 13 Jbeta primers went into the PCR. TCRdb's copy holds only in-frame clones and misses some; the assay was immunoSEQ multiplex PCR. The sample lists over 130,000 clones, roughly three quarters occurring once. The specimen was PBMCs. These TCRs come from a woman aged 30 to 39 in good health and CMV-seronegative.

The V gene is TRBV25-1, the J gene TRBJ2-7; TRBD2 matches 9 bases. This CDR3 region has 13 residues. V shed 4 bases, J shed 6 bases, and the junction held 4 bases outside the gene matches. Per germline, CDR1 MGHDK and CDR2 SYGVNS. In DNA form, the CDR3 reads TGTGCCAGCAGTGGGCGGGAGGGCGGCGAGCAGTACTTC. Its protein is CASSGREGGEQYF.

The chain carries TRBV2 and TRBJ2-1, with a tentative D call TRBD2 (6 bases). This CDR3 is 15 amino acids long. The V and J ends lost 6 bases and 5 bases respectively, with 17 bases between them. Per germline, CDR1 SNHLY and CDR2 FYNNEI. The DNA for the CDR3 is TGTGCCAGCAGGCCCAGGGTAGCGGTAGACAATGAGCAGTTCTTC. Residues: CASRPRVAVDNEQFF.

This chain joins TRBV4-2 and TRBJ2-3; TRBD2 aligns across 10 bases. This CDR3 is 19 amino acids long. The germline V gene has CDR1 LGHNA and CDR2 YNFKEQ. After removal of 0 bases from V and 0 bases from J, the junction contained 9 bases not matched to a gene. The CDR3 DNA follows: TGTGCCAGCAGCCAAGAGAATAGCGGGGGGACTCGTAGCACAGATACGCAGTATTTT. Translating gives CASSQENSGGTRSTDTQYF.

The V gene is TRBV2, the J gene TRBJ2-5; D may be TRBD2 (5 bases). V lost 5 bases to trimming and J lost 3 bases, with 13 bases between them. This CDR3 is built from 14 residues. CDR1 is SNHLY and CDR2 is FYNNEI in the germline V gene. The CDR3 sequence: CASSREAEKETQYF. CDR3 in DNA: TGTGCCAGCAGTAGGGAAGCGGAAAAAGAGACCCAGTACTTC.

The rearrangement uses TRBV19 and TRBJ2-1; 8 bases map to TRBD1. In germline, CDR1 is LNHDA, CDR2 SQIVND (reference sequence). The CDR3 is 16 amino acids. Trimming removed 4 bases from V and 0 bases from J; junction bases left unmatched: 5. CDR3 coding DNA: TGTGCCAGTAGTACCCGGGACAGGTTCTCCTACAATGAGCAGTTCTTC. This encodes CASSTRDRFSYNEQFF.

The chain combines TRBV2 with TRBJ2-4; D possibly corresponds to TRBD2 (5 bases). Germline lookup yields CDR1 SNHLY and CDR2 FYNNEI. This CDR3 has 15 amino acids. The V end was cut by 5 bases, the J end by 6 bases, with 17 bases between. CDR3 nucleotides: TGTGCCAGCAGTATCCAAGGACTGCTGAGAAACATTCAGTACTTC. Protein: CASSIQGLLRNIQYF.

The table lists this clone with a count of one. The chain joins TRBV4-2 to TRBJ2-3; D is perhaps TRBD2 (6 bases). V lost 3 bases, J lost 4 bases, and 14 bases lay in between. Germline CDR1 and CDR2: LGHNA and YNFKEQ. This CDR3 has 15 amino acids. The CDR3 loop is CASSQTGELADTQYF. CDR3 nucleotides: TGTGCCAGCAGCCAGACGGGAGAACTCGCAGATACGCAGTATTTT.

The CDR3 sequence is CSVAKTDIYEQYF. Here the CDR3 DNA reads TGCAGCGTTGCGAAAACAGACATCTACGAGCAGTACTTC. The rearrangement links TRBV29-1 to TRBJ2-7; D is unresolved. The CDR3 length is 13 residues. Germline values: CDR1 SQVTM, CDR2 ANQGSEA. Trimming took off 4 bases at V and 3 bases at J, with 13 bases between the two ends.

This clone was observed a handful of times. The chain links TRBV18 to TRBJ1-3, with 9 bases aligning to TRBD1. The germline V gene has CDR1 KGHSH and CDR2 LQKENI. CDR3 length equals 14 residues. V was pared by 6 bases and J by 9 bases, with 9 bases of the junction left unmatched. CDR3 amino acids: CASSPVDRGRTIYF. The CDR3 region has the DNA TGTGCCAGCTCGCCTGTGGACAGGGGACGCACCATATATTTT.

The table lists this clone with a few counts. The rearrangement joins TRBV6-5 to TRBJ2-3, with D perhaps matching TRBD1 (6 bases). With 10 bases removed from V and 6 bases from J, the gap between germline ends came to 14 bases. The CDR3 extends over 12 amino acids. Per the germline V gene, CDR1 is MNHEY and CDR2 is SVGAGI. CDR3 sequence (DNA): TGTGCCACCGACAGGTCCTTGGATACGCAGTATTTT. Translation: CATDRSLDTQYF.

This clone was detected once. This chain connects TRBV29-1 to TRBJ2-3, with D possibly matching TRBD2 (6 bases). The CDR3 is 14 amino acids. CDR1 is SQVTM and CDR2 is ANQGSEA in the germline V gene. V lost 3 bases, J lost 4 bases, and 14 bases lay in between. The CDR3 nucleotides read TGCAGCGTTGAGGCTTTCGGGAGCGCAGATACGCAGTATTTT. Its translation is CSVEAFGSADTQYF.

The chain links TRBV5-1 to TRBJ2-7; D possibly corresponds to TRBD1 (5 bases). V dropped 1 base and J dropped 4 bases, with 9 bases sitting between them. Germline loops: CDR1 SGHRS, CDR2 YFSETQ. The CDR3 runs 13 residues. DNA for the CDR3: TGCGCCAGCAGCTTGTCGCAGGGTTACGAGCAGTACTTC. Amino acids: CASSLSQGYEQYF.

V and J are TRBV5-1 and TRBJ2-7; 8 nucleotides agree with TRBD2. V trimming: 0 bases; J trimming: 6 bases; junction bases outside the gene matches: 8. Germline CDR1 is SGHRS and CDR2 is YFSETQ. This CDR3 contains 15 residues. The DNA of the CDR3 is TGCGCCAGCAGCTTGGTTCCGGGAGGGCCGGGCGAGCAGTACTTC. Amino acids: CASSLVPGGPGEQYF. Full variable domain (missing parts from reference TRBV5-1 and TRBJ2-7): KAGVTQTPRYLIKTRGQQVTLSCSPISGHRSVSWYQQTPGQGLQFLFEYFSETQRNKGNFPGRFSGRQFSNSRSEMNVSTLELGDSALYLCASSLVPGGPGEQYFGPGTRLTVT.

A single count supports this clone. The chain couples TRBV7-2 to TRBJ2-7; a weak D match, TRBD2 (5 bases). Trimming removed 6 bases at V and 0 bases at J, with 12 bases between. Germline CDR1 SGHTA, CDR2 FQGNSA. The CDR3 totals 14 residues. The CDR3 DNA follows: TGTGCCAGCAGTCGTAGCGCCAGCTCCTACGAGCAGTACGTC. It encodes CASSRSASSYEQYV.

As DNA, the CDR3 is TGTGCCAGCAGTTTAGACAGGGGGCATGAAAAACTGTTTTTT. It translates to CASSLDRGHEKLFF. This sequence joins TRBV5-4 and TRBJ1-4, with TRBD1 matching 10 bases. Germline V gives CDR1 SGHNT, CDR2 YYREEE (reference sequence). This CDR3 is built from 14 residues. V lost 5 bases and J lost 6; bases outside the gene matches: 4.

The chain carries TRBV19 and TRBJ2-1; 7 nucleotides line up with TRBD2. Germline V lookup: CDR1 LNHDA, CDR2 SQIVND (reference sequence). The CDR3 covers 13 residues. Here the CDR3 DNA reads TGTGCAGTCGGGCTAGCGGTGGCCAATGAGCAGTTCTTC. Protein: CAVGLAVANEQFF.

The chain has TRBV27 and TRBJ2-7; 7 bases are shared with TRBD1. The CDR3 runs 15 residues. V shed 3 bases, J shed 4 bases, and the junction held 9 bases outside the gene matches. Germline assignment: CDR1 MNHEY and CDR2 SMNVEV (reference sequence). The CDR3 nucleotides are TGTGCCAGCAGTTTCGGTAGAGGGGGCTTTTACGAGCAGTACTTC. As protein: CASSFGRGGFYEQYF.

V gene TRBV5-1 combines with J gene TRBJ1-2; the D is unclear. V shed 4 bases and J shed 4 bases, with 23 bases lying between them. Germline V lookup: CDR1 SGHRS, CDR2 YFSETQ. CDR3 size: 17 residues. The chain's CDR3 is CASSQWWSGNSAYGYTF. The CDR3 nucleotides read TGCGCCAGCAGCCAATGGTGGTCTGGCAACAGTGCCTATGGCTACACCTTC. The full variable domain, its missing parts supplied by reference TRBV5-1 and TRBJ1-2, is KAGVTQTPRYLIKTRGQQVTLSCSPISGHRSVSWYQQTPGQGLQFLFEYFSETQRNKGNFPGRFSGRQFSNSRSEMNVSTLELGDSALYLCASSQWWSGNSAYGYTFGSGTRLTVV.